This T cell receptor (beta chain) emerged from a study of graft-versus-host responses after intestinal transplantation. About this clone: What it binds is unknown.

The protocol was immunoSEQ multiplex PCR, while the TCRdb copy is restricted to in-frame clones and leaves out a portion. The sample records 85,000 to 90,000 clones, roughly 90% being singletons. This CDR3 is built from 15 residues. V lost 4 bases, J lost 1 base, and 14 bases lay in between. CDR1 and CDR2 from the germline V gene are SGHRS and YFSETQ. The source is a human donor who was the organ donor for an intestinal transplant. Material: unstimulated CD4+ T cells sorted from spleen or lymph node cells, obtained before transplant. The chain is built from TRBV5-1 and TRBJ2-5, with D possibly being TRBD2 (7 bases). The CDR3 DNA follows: TGCGCCAGCAGCGCCGCGGGGGCGACCCAAGAGACCCAGTACTTC. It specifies CASSAAGATQETQYF.